The following is a T cell receptor beta chain sequence with its context. The antigen is not known. This sample was taken from a study of T cell responses to AZD1222 COVID-19 vaccine. Germline V gene data show CDR1 as SGHTA and CDR2 as FQGNSA. J lost 5 bases, V lost 3 bases, and 9 bases had no gene match. The CDR3 runs 15 residues. Sequenced by immunoSEQ multiplex PCR; TCRdb stores in-frame clones only, minus some. The sample has roughly 120,000 clones, approximately 85% seen once. Points from the study as a whole: The span of vaccine-associated CD4 TCRs extended across spike, with dominance at 160-218 and 743-854. Vaccination with two AZD1222 doses was followed by a rise in Spike-specific TCR breadth and depth. Possibly, clonal diversity was underestimated; donors were largely white British and included more females. Sampled repertoires all dated from after the peak T cell response.

The gene calls are TRBV7-2 and TRBJ1-1; 7 bases align to TRBD1. This receptor was taken from an adult in good health. The input for sequencing was peripheral blood, taken on day 0 of MenACWY control vaccination. CDR3 bases: TGTGCCAGCAGCTTCGGACAGGCCAGAGGGACTGAAGCTTTCTTT. It translates to CASSFGQARGTEAFF.